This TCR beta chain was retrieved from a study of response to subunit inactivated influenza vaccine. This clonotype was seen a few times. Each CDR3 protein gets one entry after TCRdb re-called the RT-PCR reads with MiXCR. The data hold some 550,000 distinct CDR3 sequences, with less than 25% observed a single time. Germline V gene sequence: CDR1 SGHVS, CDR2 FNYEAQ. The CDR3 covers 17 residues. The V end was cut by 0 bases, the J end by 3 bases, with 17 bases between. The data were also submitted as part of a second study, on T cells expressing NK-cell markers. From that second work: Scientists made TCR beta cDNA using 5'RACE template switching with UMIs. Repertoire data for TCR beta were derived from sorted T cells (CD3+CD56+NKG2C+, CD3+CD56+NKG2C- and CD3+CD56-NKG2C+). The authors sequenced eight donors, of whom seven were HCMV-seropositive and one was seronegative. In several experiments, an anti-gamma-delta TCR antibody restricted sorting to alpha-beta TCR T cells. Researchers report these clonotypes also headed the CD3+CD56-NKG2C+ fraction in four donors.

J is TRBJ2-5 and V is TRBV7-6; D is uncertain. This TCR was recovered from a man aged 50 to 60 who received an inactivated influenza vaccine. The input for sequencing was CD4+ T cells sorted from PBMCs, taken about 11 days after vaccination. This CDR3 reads CASSLAHIRYPEETQYF. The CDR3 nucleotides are TGTGCCAGCAGCTTAGCGCATATTAGATACCCAGAAGAGACCCAGTACTTC.